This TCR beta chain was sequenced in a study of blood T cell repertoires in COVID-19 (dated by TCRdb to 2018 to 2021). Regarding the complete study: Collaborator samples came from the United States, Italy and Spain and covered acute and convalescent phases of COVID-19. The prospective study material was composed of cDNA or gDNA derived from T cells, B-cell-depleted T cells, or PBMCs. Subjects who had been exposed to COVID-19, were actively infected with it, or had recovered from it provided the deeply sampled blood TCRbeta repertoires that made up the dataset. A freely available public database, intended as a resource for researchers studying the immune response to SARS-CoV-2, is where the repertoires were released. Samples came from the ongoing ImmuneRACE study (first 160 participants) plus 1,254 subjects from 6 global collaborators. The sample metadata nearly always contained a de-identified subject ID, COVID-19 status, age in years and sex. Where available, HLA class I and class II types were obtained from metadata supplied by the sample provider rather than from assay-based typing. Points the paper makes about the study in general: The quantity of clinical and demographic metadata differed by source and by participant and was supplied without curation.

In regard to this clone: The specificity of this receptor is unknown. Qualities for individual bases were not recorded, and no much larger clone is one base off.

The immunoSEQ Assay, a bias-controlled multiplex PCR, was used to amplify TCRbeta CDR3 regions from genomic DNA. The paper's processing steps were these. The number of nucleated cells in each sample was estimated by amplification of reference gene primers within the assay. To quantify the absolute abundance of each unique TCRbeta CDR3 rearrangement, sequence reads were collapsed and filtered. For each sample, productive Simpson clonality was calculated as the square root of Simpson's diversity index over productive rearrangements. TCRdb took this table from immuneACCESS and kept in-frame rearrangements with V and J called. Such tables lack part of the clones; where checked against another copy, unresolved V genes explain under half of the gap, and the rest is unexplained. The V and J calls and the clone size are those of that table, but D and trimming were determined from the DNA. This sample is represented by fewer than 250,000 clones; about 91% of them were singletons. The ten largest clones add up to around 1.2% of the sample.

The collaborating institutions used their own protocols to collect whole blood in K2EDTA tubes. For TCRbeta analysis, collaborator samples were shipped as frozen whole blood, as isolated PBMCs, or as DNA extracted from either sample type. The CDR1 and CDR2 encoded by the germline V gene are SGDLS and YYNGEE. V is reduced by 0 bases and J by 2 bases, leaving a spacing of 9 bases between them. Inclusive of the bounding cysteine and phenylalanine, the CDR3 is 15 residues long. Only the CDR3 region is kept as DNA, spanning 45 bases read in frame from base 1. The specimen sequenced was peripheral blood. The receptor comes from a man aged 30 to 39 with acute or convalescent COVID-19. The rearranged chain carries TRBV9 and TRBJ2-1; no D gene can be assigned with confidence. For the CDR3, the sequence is CASSVGSSPYNEQFF. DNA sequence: TGTGCCAGCAGCGTAGGGAGCAGCCCCTACAATGAGCAGTTCTTC.